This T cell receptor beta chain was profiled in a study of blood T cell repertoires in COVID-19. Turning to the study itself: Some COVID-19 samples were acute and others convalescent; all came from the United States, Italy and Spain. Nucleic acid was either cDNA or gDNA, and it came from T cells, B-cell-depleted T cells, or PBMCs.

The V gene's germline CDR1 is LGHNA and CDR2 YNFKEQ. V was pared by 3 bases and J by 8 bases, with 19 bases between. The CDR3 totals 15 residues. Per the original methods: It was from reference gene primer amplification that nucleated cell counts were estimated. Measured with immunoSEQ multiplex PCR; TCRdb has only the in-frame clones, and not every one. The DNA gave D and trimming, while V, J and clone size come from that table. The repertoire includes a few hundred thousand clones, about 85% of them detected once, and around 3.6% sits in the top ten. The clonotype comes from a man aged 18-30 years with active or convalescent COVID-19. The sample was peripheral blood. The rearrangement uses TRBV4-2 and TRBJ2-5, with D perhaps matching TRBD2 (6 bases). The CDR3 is CASSQSTGGRKTQYF. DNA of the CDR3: TGTGCCAGCAGCCAGAGCACCGGGGGAAGAAAAACCCAGTACTTC.